These T cell receptor beta chains were read from a single sample in a study of cytomegalovirus exposure and HLA in healthy donors. Data came from immunoSEQ multiplex PCR; TCRdb stores just in-frame clones and leaves some out. Its table records more than 90,000 clones. Sequencing input: PBMCs. These receptors were collected from a middle-aged man in good health and CMV-seropositive. The CDR3 runs from the conserved cysteine through the conserved F or W. A D gene is named only where the DNA matches it firmly.

NA,TRBJ2-7,TRBV9,TGTGCCAGCAGCGTAGAAGGGGCTGGGGCCTACGAGCAGTACTTC,CASSVEGAGAYEQYF
TRBD1,TRBJ1-2,TRBV6-6,TGTGCCAGCAGTTACAGACAGGGGAGAAGCTATGGCTACACCTTC,CASSYRQGRSYGYTF
TRBD1,TRBJ2-1,TRBV19,TGTGCCTCCCAGCCCGGACAGGGGGCGTGGAATGAGCAGTTCTTC,CASQPGQGAWNEQFF
NA,TRBJ2-5,TRBV10-3,TGTGCCATCAGCGATGGGCCCCAAGAGACCCAGTACTTC,CAISDGPQETQYF
NA,TRBJ1-5,TRBV10-3,TGTGCCATCAATGAGGGCGGAGGTAGCAATCAGCCCCAGCATTTT,CAINEGGGSNQPQHF
TRBD2,TRBJ2-7,TRBV27,TGTGCCAGCAGTGTTTTTTCGGGAGGCCCCTACGAGCAGTACTTC,CASSVFSGGPYEQYF
NA,TRBJ1-5,TRBV5-1,TGCGCCAGCAGCTTGGCCGGGGTTAGCAATCAGCCCCAGCATTTT,CASSLAGVSNQPQHF
TRBD1,TRBJ2-5,TRBV5-1,TGCGCCAGCAATCAGGGGGCGATGGGGGAGACCCAGTACTTC,CASNQGAMGETQYF
NA,TRBJ2-2,TRBV7-3,TGTGCCAGCAGCTTGGGACTTACAGAGGGCGGGGAGCTGTTTTTT,CASSLGLTEGGELFF
TRBD1,TRBJ1-1,TRBV12-5,TGTGCTAGTGGGAGGGACAGCCAACTGAACACTGAAGCTTTCTTT,CASGRDSQLNTEAFF
NA,TRBJ1-1,TRBV5-1,TGCGCCAGCAGCCGTAGACAGTCCATTGTGGGCACTGAAGCTTTCTTT,CASSRRQSIVGTEAFF
TRBD1,TRBJ1-6,TRBV18,TGTGCCAGCTCACTTCGGGACAGGGAAGCCTCACCCCTCCACTTT,CASSLRDREASPLHF
NA,TRBJ2-7,TRBV6-5,TGTGCCAGCAGTTTACGAATGGGGACTCACGAGCAGTACTTC,CASSLRMGTHEQYF
NA,TRBJ2-1,TRBV2,TGTGCCAGCAGTGAACTAAGACCACAGAGACCGTTCTTC,CASSELRPQRPFF
TRBD2,TRBJ2-1,TRBV10-2,TGCGCCATCAGGGGACTAGCGGACAATGAGCAGTTCTTC,CAIRGLADNEQFF
TRBD2,TRBJ2-1,TRBV11-2,TGTGCCAGCAGCTTAGCGCTAGCGGGCGGGAATGAGCAGTTCTTC,CASSLALAGGNEQFF
TRBD1,TRBJ1-2,TRBV28,TGTGCCAGCAGTTCTTCTGACAGGGACTATGGCTACACCTTC,CASSSSDRDYGYTF
NA,TRBJ2-7,TRBV4-2,TGTGCCAGCAGCCAATCCGGTCAAGTCTCCGAGCAGTACTTC,CASSQSGQVSEQYF
NA,TRBJ2-2,TRBV4-1,TGCGCCAGCAGCCACCCCGGGAACACCGGGGAGCTGTTTTTT,CASSHPGNTGELFF
NA,TRBJ2-3,TRBV11-3,TGTGCCAGCAGCTTAGGACAGCACACAGATACGCAGTATTTT,CASSLGQHTDTQYF
TRBD2,TRBJ2-3,TRBV5-6,TGTGCCAGCAGCTTTGGGACTAGCGGGGGGTGGAGCACAGATACGCAGTATTTT,CASSFGTSGGWSTDTQYF
TRBD2,TRBJ2-3,TRBV5-4,TGTGCCAGCAGCATGAGGGACTACCATACGCAGTATTTT,CASSMRDYHTQYF
TRBD1,TRBJ2-2,TRBV7-3,TGTGCCAGCAGCTTAAGGACAGGGTCGGCCGGGGAGCTGTTTTTT,CASSLRTGSAGELFF
TRBD2,TRBJ2-3,TRBV19,TGTGCCAGTAGTACCTCGGGACTAGCCACAGATACGCAGTATTTT,CASSTSGLATDTQYF
NA,TRBJ2-2,TRBV19,TGTGCCAGTAGTCCTGACAAAAACACCGGGGAGCTGTTTTTT,CASSPDKNTGELFF
NA,TRBJ1-2,TRBV7-9,TGTGCCAGCAGCTTAGCCGCCCAGGACAGAGACTATGGCTACACCTTC,CASSLAAQDRDYGYTF
TRBD1,TRBJ2-5,TRBV18,TGTGCCAGCTCACCTCTGGGGACAGGCTTGGAGACCCAGTACTTC,CASSPLGTGLETQYF
TRBD2,TRBJ2-1,TRBV6-5,TGTGCCAGCAGCCCGGGACTAGCGGCCTACAATGAGCAGTTCTTC,CASSPGLAAYNEQFF
NA,TRBJ2-1,TRBV6-1,TGTGCCAGCACCCGTAGCGGACCTACGGATGAGCAGTTCTTC,CASTRSGPTDEQFF
NA,TRBJ2-1,TRBV2,TGTGCCAGCACTGAGGTAGGGGTGCTTGAGCAGTTCTTC,CASTEVGVLEQFF
TRBD2,TRBJ2-1,TRBV18,TGTGCCAGCTCACTCCTGGGGGAGCGGGAGATCCCCACCCGCTCCTACAATGAGCAGTTCTTC,CASSLLGEREIPTRSYNEQFF
NA,TRBJ2-1,TRBV11-2,TGTGCCAGCAGCTTAGCGGGATCCCATGAGCAGTTCTTC,CASSLAGSHEQFF
TRBD1,TRBJ2-1,TRBV7-3,TGTGCCAGCAGCTTCGACAGGGGAGTCTACAATGAGCAGTTCTTC,CASSFDRGVYNEQFF
NA,TRBJ2-1,TRBV5-1,TGCGCCAGCAGCACGGAGCGAAGAGGGGAGCAGTTCTTC,CASSTERRGEQFF
NA,TRBJ2-3,TRBV9,TGTGCCAGCAGCGCTAGGACATCGGGCACAGATACGCAGTATTTT,CASSARTSGTDTQYF